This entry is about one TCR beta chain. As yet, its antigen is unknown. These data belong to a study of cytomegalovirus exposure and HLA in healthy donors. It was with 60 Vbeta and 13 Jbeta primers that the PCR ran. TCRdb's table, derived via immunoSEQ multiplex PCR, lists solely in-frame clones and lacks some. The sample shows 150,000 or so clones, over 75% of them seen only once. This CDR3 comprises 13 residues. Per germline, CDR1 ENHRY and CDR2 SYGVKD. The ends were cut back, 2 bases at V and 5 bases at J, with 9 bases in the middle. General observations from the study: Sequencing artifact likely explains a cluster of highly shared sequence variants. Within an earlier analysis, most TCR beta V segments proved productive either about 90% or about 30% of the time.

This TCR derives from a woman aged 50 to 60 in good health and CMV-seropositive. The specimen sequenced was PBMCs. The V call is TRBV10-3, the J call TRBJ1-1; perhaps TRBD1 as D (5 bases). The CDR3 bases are TGTGCCATCAGTGAGATGACAGATACTGAAGCTTTCTTT. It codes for CAISEMTDTEAFF.